This entry concerns a single TCR beta chain. Its specificity is not known. This specimen comes from a study of blood T cells in healthy people across ages. Study findings and constraints: Aged donors had fewer naive CD4+ cells and lower diversity than long-lived donors. Observed TCR beta diversity per million T cells went down as age went up. This fall followed a roughly linear course with age. Unsorted PBMCs ruled out conclusive naive versus antigen-experienced comparison.

CDR1 and CDR2 from the germline V gene are ENHRY and SYGVKD. The V gene end was trimmed by 10 bases and the J gene end by 18 bases; junction bases not matched to a gene: 5. The CDR3 is 9 residues long. A minimum of 7 million PBMCs was isolated per sample. Through a sample-barcoded 5' primer and a J-beta primer mix, a second PCR was run for roughly 6 to 11 cycles. TCRdb re-called the 5' RACE reads with MiXCR, one entry per CDR3 protein. The repertoire holds more than 700,000 distinct CDR3 sequences, with about 53% as singletons. Sequenced input: blood. This chain connects TRBV10-3 to TRBJ1-6, with TRBD1 identical over 8 bases. This sequence was found in an elderly man in good health. In DNA form, the CDR3 reads TGTGCCAGCCGGGACAGGCACCACTTT. The encoded protein is CASRDRHHF.